This T cell receptor (beta chain) came from a study of blood T cell repertoires in COVID-19. Study summary: The United States, Italy and Spain were the sources of the acute and convalescent COVID-19 samples. T cells, B-cell-depleted T cells, or PBMCs provided the cDNA or gDNA that served as material.

How the authors handled the data: Researchers report that nucleated cell counts were estimated from reference gene primer amplification. Measured with immunoSEQ multiplex PCR; TCRdb has only the in-frame clones, and not every one. V and J calls and clone size are as listed in that table; D and trimming were resolved from the DNA. In the table there are 100,000 or so clones, about 89% of which are singletons. The germline V gene has CDR1 MDHEN and CDR2 SYDVKM. The V gene end was trimmed by 1 base and the J gene end by 0 bases; junction bases not matched to a gene: 6. This CDR3 contains 17 residues. The chain employs TRBV28 and TRBJ1-2; 9 bases align to TRBD1. The sample comprised peripheral blood. This sequence was found in a human donor with acute or convalescent COVID-19. The donor label of this sample is uncertain. CDR3 protein: CASSLSSTGGSNYGYTF. CDR3 in DNA: TGTGCCAGCAGTTTATCATCGACAGGGGGATCTAACTATGGCTACACCTTC.